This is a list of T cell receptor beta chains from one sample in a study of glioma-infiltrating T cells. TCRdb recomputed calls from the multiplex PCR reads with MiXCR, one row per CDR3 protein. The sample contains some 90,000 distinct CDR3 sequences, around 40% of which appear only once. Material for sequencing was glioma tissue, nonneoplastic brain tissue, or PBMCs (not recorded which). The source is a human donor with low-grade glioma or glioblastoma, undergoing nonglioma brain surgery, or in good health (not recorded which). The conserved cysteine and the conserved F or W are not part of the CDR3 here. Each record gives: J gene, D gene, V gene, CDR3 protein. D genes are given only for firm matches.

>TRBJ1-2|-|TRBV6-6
ASSYSIYTECGYT
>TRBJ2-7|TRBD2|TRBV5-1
ASRGGSGAYEQY
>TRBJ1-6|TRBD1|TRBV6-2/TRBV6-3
ASLKGRTGAAYNTPLH
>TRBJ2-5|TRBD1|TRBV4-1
ASNLGGAGTQY
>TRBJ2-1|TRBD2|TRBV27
ASSPLTSGRNNEQF
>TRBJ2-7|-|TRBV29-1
SVRQDPGEQY
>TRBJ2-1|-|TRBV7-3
ASSLGRSNEQF
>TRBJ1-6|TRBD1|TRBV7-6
ASSSDDRGNSPLH
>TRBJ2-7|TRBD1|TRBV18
ASSPPDRGLYEQY
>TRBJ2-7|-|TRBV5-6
ASSLGGSPYEQY
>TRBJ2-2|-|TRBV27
ASSLYGTSNTGELF
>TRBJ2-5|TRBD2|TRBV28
ASSLAGGWETQY
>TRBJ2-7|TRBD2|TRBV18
ASSLPTTSGVRSSYEQY
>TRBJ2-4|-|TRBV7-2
ASSLAPRGIQY
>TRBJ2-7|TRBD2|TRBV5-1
ASSLASSGSHEQY
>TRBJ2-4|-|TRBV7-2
ASSHISPSVKDIQY
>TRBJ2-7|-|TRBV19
TSSNGGYYEQY
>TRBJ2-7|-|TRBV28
ASSLLGIYGQY
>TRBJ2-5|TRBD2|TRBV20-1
SARVPSGRAETQY
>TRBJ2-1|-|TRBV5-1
ASSRGLDNEQF
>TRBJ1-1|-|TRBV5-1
ASSLAGGNTEAF
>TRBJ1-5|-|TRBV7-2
ASSPLLTLQPQN
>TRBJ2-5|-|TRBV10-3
AISDRETQY
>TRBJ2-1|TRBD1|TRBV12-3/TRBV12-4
ASRPGTGEKGSYNEQF
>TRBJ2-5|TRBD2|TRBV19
ASRGKREVGGETQY
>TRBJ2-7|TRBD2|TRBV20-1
SAIGLAGRFEQY
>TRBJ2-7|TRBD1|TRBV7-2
ASSLAGQGELYEQY
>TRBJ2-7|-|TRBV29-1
SSRGSLNREQY
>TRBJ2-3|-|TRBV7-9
ASSPEGRTPDTQY
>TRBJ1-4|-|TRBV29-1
SVQGRANEKLF
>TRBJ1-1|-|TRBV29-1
GVKAGGRNEAF
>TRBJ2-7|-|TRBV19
ASSARRDVSYEQY
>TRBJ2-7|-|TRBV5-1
ASSDGPDASYEQY
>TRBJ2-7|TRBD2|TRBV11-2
ASSFLTSRSYEQH
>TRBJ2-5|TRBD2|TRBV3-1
ACSPGGRLAGILETQY
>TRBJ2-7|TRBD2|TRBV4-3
ASSQDIPVVAGEREQY
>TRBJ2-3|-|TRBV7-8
ASSLTTHNTQY
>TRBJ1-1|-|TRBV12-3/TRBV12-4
ASSLMGGGNTEAF
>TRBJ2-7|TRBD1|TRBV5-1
ASGNGTGESREQY
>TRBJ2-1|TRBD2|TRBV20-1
SAREHGTSTDTQF
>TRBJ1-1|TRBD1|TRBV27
ASSTGQGARTEAF